Each of the 24 T cell receptor beta chains below was sequenced from the same sample in a study of shared clonotypes between healthy human individuals. TCRdb's copy holds only in-frame clones and misses some; the assay was immunoSEQ multiplex PCR. This sample has hundreds of thousands of clones, with around 78% found just once. The sample comprised PBMCs. These receptors all come from a woman aged 40-49 years in good health. Some clones in this sample may be carry-over from other donors' samples.

V usage is TRBV5-1 and J usage is TRBJ2-6, with D maybe TRBD2 (6 bases). Trimming took 4 bases from V and 0 from J, leaving 17 bases between them. Germline CDR1 reads SGHRS; CDR2 reads YFSETQ. This CDR3 has 18 amino acids. The CDR3 region has the DNA TGCGCCAGCAGCGGCGGGGACTTAACAAGCTCTGGGGCCAACGTCCTGACTTTC. Amino acid sequence: CASSGGDLTSSGANVLTF. The entire variable domain, with the rest obtained from reference TRBV5-1 and TRBJ2-6, is as follows: KAGVTQTPRYLIKTRGQQVTLSCSPISGHRSVSWYQQTPGQGLQFLFEYFSETQRNKGNFPGRFSGRQFSNSRSEMNVSTLELGDSALYLCASSGGDLTSSGANVLTFGAGSRLTVL.

This chain uses TRBV7-9 with TRBJ2-2, with unresolved D. The germline V gene encodes CDR1 SEHNR and CDR2 FQNEAQ (reference sequence). The CDR3 consists of 14 residues. V was cut by 3 bases and J by 0 bases, with 5 bases left in between. CDR3 nucleotide sequence: TGTGCCAGCAGCTTCACGCCGAACACCGGGGAGCTGTTTTTT. Translating gives CASSFTPNTGELFF.

This sequence joins TRBV7-9 and TRBJ1-3; D call uncertain. V lost 3 bases, J lost 2 bases, and 11 bases lay in between. The CDR3 spans 15 residues. Looked up from germline, CDR1 is SEHNR and CDR2 is FQNEAQ (reference sequence). In DNA form, the CDR3 reads TGTGCCAGCAGCTTTCTCGGTAGTGCTGGAAACACCATATATTTT. Translation gives CASSFLGSAGNTIYF.

A few counts support this clone. The chain links TRBV6-1 to TRBJ1-5; 9 bases fit TRBD1. With 0 bases clipped from V and 9 bases from J, the junction kept 6 bases outside the gene matches. Germline CDR1 is MNHNS and CDR2 is SASEGT. This CDR3 has 15 residues. The CDR3 loop is CASSEAGGQGRPQHF. In DNA form, the CDR3 reads TGTGCCAGCAGTGAAGCTGGGGGACAGGGTCGGCCCCAGCATTTT.

This clone has just a few counts. This chain links TRBV7-3 with TRBJ2-6; no reliable D call. Germline CDR1 SGHTA, CDR2 FQGTGA. V gave up 4 bases and J gave up 0 bases, with 7 bases separating them. CDR3 length equals 15 residues. The CDR3 here is CASSSILSGANVLTF. CDR3 DNA sequence: TGTGCCAGCAGCTCGATCCTCTCTGGGGCCAACGTCCTGACTTTC. Drawing the rest from reference TRBV7-3 and TRBJ2-6, the complete variable domain is GAGVSQTPSNKVTEKGKYVELRCDPISGHTALYWYRQSLGQGPEFLIYFQGTGAADDSGLPNDRFFAVRPEGSVSTLKIQRTERGDSAVYLCASSSILSGANVLTFGAGSRLTVL.

The chain links TRBV18 to TRBJ1-2; D not certain. Trimming shortened V by 2 bases and J by 10 bases, and 8 bases separated the two germline ends. Germline V gene lookup returns CDR1 KGHSH and CDR2 LQKENI. The CDR3 totals 11 residues. CDR3 DNA: TGTGCCAGCTCACCAATCAGGTACTACACCTTC. Translation: CASSPIRYYTF.

The chain uses TRBV30 and TRBJ2-7; 7 nucleotides agree with TRBD1. Trimming removed 0 bases from V and 2 bases from J; junction bases left unmatched: 7. The CDR3 is made up of 15 amino acids. Germline V gene lookup returns CDR1 GTSNPN and CDR2 SVGIG (reference sequence). CDR3 sequence: CAWSVWSQGAYEQYF. In nucleotides, the CDR3 is TGTGCCTGGAGTGTATGGAGTCAGGGGGCCTACGAGCAGTACTTC.

The chain is built from TRBV18 and TRBJ2-2; 8 nucleotides agree with TRBD1. CDR1 is KGHSH, CDR2 LQKENI, per germline. This CDR3 has 16 amino acids. Germline trimming cut 2 bases from V and 1 base from J; bases unmatched to any gene: 3. CDR3 amino acids: CASSPSGTGNTGELFF. CDR3 DNA sequence: TGTGCCAGCTCACCAAGTGGGACAGGGAACACCGGGGAGCTGTTTTTT.

The chain combines TRBV6-5 with TRBJ1-2; 7 bases map to TRBD1. The CDR3 is 14 residues long. The trim removed 2 bases at V and 8 bases at J, leaving 8 bases unmatched. Per the germline V gene, CDR1 is MNHEY and CDR2 is SVGAGI. The CDR3 region has the DNA TGTGCCAGCAGTTACGGGACAGAACAGGCCGGCTACACCTTC. Its translation is CASSYGTEQAGYTF.

The CDR3 DNA is TGTGCCATCAGTGAACCAGGGGGCACTGAAGCTTTCTTT. This gives the protein CAISEPGGTEAFF. The chain has TRBV10-3 and TRBJ1-1; 7 nucleotides agree with TRBD1. Germline V gene sequence: CDR1 ENHRY, CDR2 SYGVKD. The CDR3 is made up of 13 amino acids. V lost 3 bases to trimming and J lost 4 bases; unmatched junction nucleotides: 2.

Concerning this clone itself: Within the sample, other DNA sequences also encode this same CDR3. This rearrangement joins TRBV5-6 to TRBJ2-7; no clear D gene. Germline-derived CDR1 and CDR2 are SGHDT and YYEEEE. With 4 bases removed from V and 4 bases from J, the gap between germline ends came to 6 bases. This CDR3 is built from 11 residues. The CDR3 DNA sequence: TGTGCCAGCAGCCTCGCATACGAGCAGTACTTC. Protein: CASSLAYEQYF.

This clone turned up a few times. The J gene is TRBJ2-6, the V gene TRBV29-1, with D perhaps matching TRBD2 (8 bases). The length of the CDR3 is 17 residues. Trimming removed 6 bases at V and 1 base at J, with 19 bases between. Germline loops: CDR1 SQVTM, CDR2 ANQGSEA. This chain's CDR3 is CSVSRGDSSSGANVLTF. The CDR3 nucleotides are TGCAGCGTCTCGCGGGGGGACAGTTCGTCTGGGGCCAACGTCCTGACTTTC.

The rearrangement links TRBV28 to TRBJ2-7; weak D call: TRBD2 (5 bases). CDR3 length: 13 amino acids. V lost 5 bases, J lost 6 bases, and 14 bases lay in between. CDR1 is MDHEN and CDR2 is SYDVKM in the germline V gene. The CDR3 region is CASSLARASEQYF. The CDR3 DNA reads TGTGCCAGCAGTCTAGCCCGGGCGTCCGAGCAGTACTTC. The entire variable domain, with the rest obtained from reference TRBV28 and TRBJ2-7, is as follows: DVKVTQSSRYLVKRTGEKVFLECVQDMDHENMFWYRQDPGLGLRLIYFSYDVKMKEKGDIPEGYSVSREKKERFSLILESASTNQTSMYLCASSLARASEQYFGPGTRLTVT.

The V call is TRBV10-3, the J call TRBJ2-6, with unresolved D. The V end was cut by 8 bases, the J end by 1 base, with 6 bases between. The CDR3 extends over 13 amino acids. CDR1 ENHRY and CDR2 SYGVKD come from the germline V gene. CDR3 DNA sequence: TGTGCCATCTCTCAATCTGGGGCCAACGTCCTGACTTTC. Amino acid sequence: CAISQSGANVLTF.

This chain uses TRBV7-9 with TRBJ2-4; D unresolved. Trimming took off 5 bases at V and 0 bases at J, with 11 bases between the two ends. Germline CDR1 is SEHNR and CDR2 is FQNEAQ (reference sequence). The CDR3 has 15 residues. The CDR3 loop reads CASSPLALAKNIQYF. CDR3 DNA sequence: TGTGCCAGCAGCCCTTTGGCTCTAGCCAAAAACATTCAGTACTTC.

The rearrangement joins TRBV28 to TRBJ1-2; 8 bases agree with TRBD1. The trim removed 7 bases at V and 9 bases at J, leaving 13 bases unmatched. Germline lookup yields CDR1 MDHEN and CDR2 SYDVKM. The CDR3 contains 14 residues. The CDR3 DNA reads as TGTGCCAGCATCTCAAAAGGACAGGGCATAAGCTACACCTTC. This translates into CASISKGQGISYTF.

The rearrangement links TRBV5-4 to TRBJ2-2; D uncertain. V was pared by 3 bases and J by 2 bases, with 11 bases between. The CDR3 spans 15 residues. Germline V lookup: CDR1 SGHNT, CDR2 YYREEE (reference sequence). CDR3 region: CASSSDQLNTGELFF. CDR3 DNA: TGTGCCAGCAGCTCGGACCAACTTAACACCGGGGAGCTGTTTTTT.

This clone appeared a few times. The rearrangement uses TRBV6-5 and TRBJ1-5; TRBD1 might be the D (5 bases). Germline assignment: CDR1 MNHEY and CDR2 SVGAGI. The V end lost 8 bases, the J end lost 3 bases, and 14 bases lay between the germline ends. This CDR3 is built from 14 residues. CDR3 sequence (DNA): TGTGCCAGCGGCGACGGGGCTTCCAATCAGCCCCAGCATTTT. It translates to CASGDGASNQPQHF.

The chain is built from TRBV10-3 and TRBJ2-7; no reliable D call. CDR3 size: 12 residues. Germline loops: CDR1 ENHRY, CDR2 SYGVKD. Between the trimmed V and J ends, which lost 4 bases and 7 bases, there was a span of 11 bases. The CDR3 loop is CAISGWQEEQYF. The CDR3 coding sequence is TGTGCCATCAGTGGTTGGCAGGAGGAGCAGTACTTC.

The chain uses TRBV29-1 and TRBJ2-1; 7 positions agree with TRBD2. V lost 7 bases, J lost 5 bases, and 8 bases stayed unmatched. This CDR3 spans 13 amino acids. In germline, CDR1 is SQVTM, CDR2 ANQGSEA. The CDR3 DNA sequence: TGCAGCGCCGGGACTAACAAAGACAATGAGCAGTTCTTC. It specifies CSAGTNKDNEQFF.

V gene TRBV21-1 combines with J gene TRBJ2-1; the table calls TRBD1, which could not be checked here. TRBV21-1 is flagged as a pseudogene. The CDR3 length is 15 residues. The chain's CDR3 is CASSNGTGAYNEQFF. The DNA of the CDR3 is TGTGCCAGCAGCAACGGGACAGGGGCTTACAATGAGCAGTTCTTC.

The rearrangement uses TRBV5-4 and TRBJ2-3; TRBD2 matches at 11 bases. Germline-derived CDR1 and CDR2 are SGHNT and YYREEE (reference sequence). The CDR3 spans 16 residues. The V gene end was trimmed by 1 base and the J gene end by 4 bases; junction bases not matched to a gene: 5. The CDR3 sequence: CASSLTSGSTSDTQYF. DNA for the CDR3: TGTGCCAGCAGCTTGACTAGCGGGAGCACCTCAGATACGCAGTATTTT.

This rearrangement joins TRBV6-5 to TRBJ2-1; D ambiguous. V dropped 2 bases and J dropped 3 bases, with 14 bases sitting between them. Germline values: CDR1 MNHEY, CDR2 SVGAGI. This CDR3 has 16 residues. The CDR3 nucleotides read TGTGCCAGCAGTTACCACTTGCCCGTAGACTACAATGAGCAGTTCTTC. Translated: CASSYHLPVDYNEQFF.

This chain links TRBV7-2 with TRBJ2-1; TRBD2 matches at 11 bases. Losses at the gene ends were 2 bases for V and 12 bases for J; bases not matched to a gene: 6. Germline V gene sequence: CDR1 SGHTA, CDR2 FQGNSA. This CDR3 spans 14 amino acids. The CDR3 here is CASSLSPSGRWQFF. The CDR3 region has the DNA TGTGCCAGCAGCTTATCGCCTAGCGGGAGGTGGCAGTTCTTC.